This T cell receptor (beta chain) was found in a study of shared clonotypes between healthy human individuals. On the study more broadly: Ranging from 18 to 49 in age, donors were a couple of women and a few men.

Data came from immunoSEQ multiplex PCR; TCRdb stores just in-frame clones and leaves some out. The repertoire has roughly 500,000 clones, 60% to 80% of them found once; the top ten carry around 12%. The sequenced sample was PBMCs. This clonotype was obtained from a woman aged 35 to 49 in good health. Some clones in this sample may be carry-over from other donors' samples.

The CDR3 region is CASSYQPSQGAGEQFF. As DNA, the CDR3 is TGTGCCAGCAGTTACCAGCCGTCTCAGGGGGCCGGGGAGCAGTTCTTC. This sequence joins TRBV27 and TRBJ2-1, with 8 bases identical to TRBD1. Looked up from germline, CDR1 is MNHEY and CDR2 is SMNVEV (reference sequence). V lost 4 bases, J lost 10 bases, and 15 bases stayed unmatched. CDR3 length: 16 amino acids.